The T cell receptor beta chain described here comes from a study of response to subunit inactivated influenza vaccine (dated by TCRdb to the late 2010s). About the study as a whole: To follow how T cells responded to a trivalent subunit inactivated influenza vaccine, the researchers relied on deep quantitative profiling of the T cell receptor repertoire. The study at large found these results: The authors proposed that each seasonal influenza vaccination may bring in only a limited number of new T cells.

CDR1 and CDR2, per the germline V gene, are MDHEN and SYDVKM. Inclusive of the bounding cysteine and phenylalanine, the CDR3 is 12 residues long. Only the CDR3 DNA stays, 36 bases, in frame from base 1. This clonotype was recorded many times. What antigen it recognizes has not been identified. Base qualities are not recorded, but no much larger clone differs from it by a single base. To prepare the library, RT-PCR was applied. This sample was sequenced with an Illumina HiSeq 2500. The public sequencing data were trimmed at Q25 with fastp and processed into clonotypes with MiXCR by TCRdb, which kept only in-frame beta chains. A single entry per CDR3 protein holds the most common genes and DNA from its merged rows. Present in this sample are approximately 520,000 distinct CDR3 sequences, approximately 15% of which were seen just once. 3% of the sample is in the top ten clones.

The TCR sequence derives from a man in his fifties or sixties who received an inactivated influenza vaccine. Donor details come from another sample of the same person, matched by shared clones. The V and J genes are TRBV28 and TRBJ2-7; 10 of the junction bases match TRBD1. The sequenced sample was CD4+ T cells sorted from PBMCs, obtained 23 months after vaccination. The CDR3 protein sequence reads: CATRTGGYEQYF. The nucleotide sequence reads as follows: TGTGCTACTCGGACAGGGGGCTACGAGCAGTACTTC.